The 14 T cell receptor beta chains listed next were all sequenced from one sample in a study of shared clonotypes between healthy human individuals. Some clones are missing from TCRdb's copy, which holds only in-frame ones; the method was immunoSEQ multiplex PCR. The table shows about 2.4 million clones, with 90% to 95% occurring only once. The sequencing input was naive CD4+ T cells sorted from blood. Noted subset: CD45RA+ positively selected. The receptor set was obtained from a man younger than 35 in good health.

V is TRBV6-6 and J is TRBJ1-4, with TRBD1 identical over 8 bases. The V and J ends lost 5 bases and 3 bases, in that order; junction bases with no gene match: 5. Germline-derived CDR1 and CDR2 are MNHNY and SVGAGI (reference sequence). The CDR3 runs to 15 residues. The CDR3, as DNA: TGTGCCAGCAGTCCCGGACAGGGACCTAATGAAAAACTGTTTTTT. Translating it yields CASSPGQGPNEKLFF.

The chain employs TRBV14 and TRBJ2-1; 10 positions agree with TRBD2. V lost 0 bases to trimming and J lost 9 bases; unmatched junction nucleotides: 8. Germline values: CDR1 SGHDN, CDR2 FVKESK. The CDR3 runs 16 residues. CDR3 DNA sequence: TGTGCCAGCAGCCAAGATACGCTAGCGGGGGTTATTGAGCAGTTCTTC. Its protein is CASSQDTLAGVIEQFF.

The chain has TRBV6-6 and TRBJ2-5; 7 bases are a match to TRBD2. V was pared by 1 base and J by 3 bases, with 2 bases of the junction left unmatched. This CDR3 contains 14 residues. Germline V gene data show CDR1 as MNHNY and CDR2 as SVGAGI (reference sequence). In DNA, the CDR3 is TGTGCCAGCAGTTACTGGGGGAGGGAAGAGACCCAGTACTTC. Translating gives CASSYWGREETQYF.

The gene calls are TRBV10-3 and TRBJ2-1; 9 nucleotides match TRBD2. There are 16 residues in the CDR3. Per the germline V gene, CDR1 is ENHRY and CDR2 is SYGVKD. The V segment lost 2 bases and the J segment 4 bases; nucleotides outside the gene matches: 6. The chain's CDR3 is CAISEGLAGFYNEQFF. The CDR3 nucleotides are TGTGCCATCAGTGAGGGGCTAGCGGGATTTTACAATGAGCAGTTCTTC.

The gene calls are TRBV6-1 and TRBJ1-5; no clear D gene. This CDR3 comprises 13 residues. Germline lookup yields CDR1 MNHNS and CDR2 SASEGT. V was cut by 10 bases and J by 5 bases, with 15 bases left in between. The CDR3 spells CATQERFHQPQHF. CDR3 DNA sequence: TGTGCCACTCAGGAAAGGTTCCATCAGCCCCAGCATTTT.

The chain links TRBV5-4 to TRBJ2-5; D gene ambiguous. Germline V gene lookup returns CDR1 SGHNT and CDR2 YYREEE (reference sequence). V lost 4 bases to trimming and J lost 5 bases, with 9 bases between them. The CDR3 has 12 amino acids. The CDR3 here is CASSGVEETQYF. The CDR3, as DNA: TGTGCCAGCAGCGGTGTGGAGGAGACCCAGTACTTC.

CDR3 nucleotides: TGTGCCAGCAGCATTGACAGTGGCCCCTACTATGGCTACACCTTC. Its translation: CASSIDSGPYYGYTF. The rearrangement links TRBV9 to TRBJ1-2; tentatively, D is TRBD1 (5 bases). The CDR3 is made up of 15 amino acids. Germline V gene data show CDR1 as SGDLS and CDR2 as YYNGEE. V was clipped by 4 bases and J by 3 bases, with 16 bases between them. Combining the CDR3 with reference TRBV9 and TRBJ1-2 gives the whole variable domain DSGVTQTPKHLITATGQRVTLRCSPRSGDLSVYWYQQSLDQGLQFLIQYYNGEERAKGNILERFSAQQFPDLHSELNLSSLELGDSALYFCASSIDSGPYYGYTFGSGTRLTVV.

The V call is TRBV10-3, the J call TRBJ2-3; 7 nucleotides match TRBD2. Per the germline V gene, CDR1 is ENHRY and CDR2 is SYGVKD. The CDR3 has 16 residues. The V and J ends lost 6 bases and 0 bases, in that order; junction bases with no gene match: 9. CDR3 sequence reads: CAISRDERDSTDTQYF. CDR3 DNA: TGTGCCATCAGCCGAGATGAGCGGGACAGCACAGATACGCAGTATTTT.

The CDR3 DNA is TGTGCCAGCAGCAGGACAGACCTGAGCTCCTACGAGCAGTACTTC. Amino acid sequence: CASSRTDLSSYEQYF. The J gene is TRBJ2-7, the V gene TRBV6-5; a weak D match, TRBD1 (6 bases). Germline CDR1 is MNHEY and CDR2 is SVGAGI. Deletions cut 6 bases from V and 0 bases from J, with 15 bases between. This CDR3 comprises 15 residues.

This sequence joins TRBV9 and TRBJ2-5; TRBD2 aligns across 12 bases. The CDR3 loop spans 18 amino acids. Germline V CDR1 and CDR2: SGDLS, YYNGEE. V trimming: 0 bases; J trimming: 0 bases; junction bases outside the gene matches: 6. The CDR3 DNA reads TGTGCCAGCAGCGTAGGGGTCCTAGCGGGAGGGTACCAAGAGACCCAGTACTTC. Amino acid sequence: CASSVGVLAGGYQETQYF.

The CDR3 sequence is CATSKRPQETQYF. The CDR3 coding sequence is TGTGCCACCTCAAAGCGTCCGCAAGAGACCCAGTACTTC. The rearrangement joins TRBV27 to TRBJ2-5; D remains ambiguous. V was pared by 10 bases and J by 2 bases, with 14 bases between. The CDR3 runs 13 residues. Germline loops: CDR1 MNHEY, CDR2 SMNVEV (reference sequence).

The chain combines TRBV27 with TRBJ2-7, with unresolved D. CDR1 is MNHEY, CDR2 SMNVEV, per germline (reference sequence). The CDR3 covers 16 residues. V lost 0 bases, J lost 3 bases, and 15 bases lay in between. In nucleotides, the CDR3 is TGTGCCAGCAGTTTATCCGGTTCGGGTTGGAGCTACGAGCAGTACTTC. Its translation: CASSLSGSGWSYEQYF.

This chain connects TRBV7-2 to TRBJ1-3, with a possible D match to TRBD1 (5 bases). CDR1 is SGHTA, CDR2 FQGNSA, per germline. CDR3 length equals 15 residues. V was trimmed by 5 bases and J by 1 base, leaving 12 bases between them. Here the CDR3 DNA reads TGTGCCAGCAGCCCACGGTCAGGGTCTGGAAACACCATATATTTT. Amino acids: CASSPRSGSGNTIYF.

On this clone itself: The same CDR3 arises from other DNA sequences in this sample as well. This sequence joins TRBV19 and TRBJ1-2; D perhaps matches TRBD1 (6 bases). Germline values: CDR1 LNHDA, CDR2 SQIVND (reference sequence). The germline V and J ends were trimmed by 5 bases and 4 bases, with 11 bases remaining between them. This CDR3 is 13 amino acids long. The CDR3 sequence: CASSLGQPYGYTF. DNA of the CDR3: TGTGCCAGTAGTCTTGGACAGCCCTATGGCTACACCTTC.